This T cell receptor beta chain is drawn from a study of T cell responses to AZD1222 COVID-19 vaccine. Study information: Some second doses came at about 4 weeks and others at about 12 weeks; these were pooled. Study conclusions and caveats: Just 6 or 7 AZD1222 recipients were seropositive at baseline. Spike was spanned by vaccine-associated CD4 TCRs, which were dominant at 160-218 and 743-854. The donor cohort was predominantly white British with a female majority, and clonal diversity may have been underestimated.

Trimming left V 0 bases short and J 7 bases short, with 7 bases between. The CDR3 totals 13 residues. Germline assignment: CDR1 MNHEY and CDR2 SMNVEV (reference sequence). Clones were read by immunoSEQ multiplex PCR, and TCRdb kept only the in-frame ones, dropping some. The sample records approximately 100,000 clones, roughly 94% being singletons. A remark on this clone: Its antigen remains unidentified.

The receptor comes from an adult in good health. This specimen consisted of peripheral blood, obtained on day 0 of AZD1222 vaccination. The chain combines TRBV27 with TRBJ2-1; the D gene is possibly TRBD1 (5 bases). CDR3 DNA: TGTGCCAGCAGTTTATCCAGGGAAAATGAGCAGTTCTTC. This gives the protein CASSLSRENEQFF.